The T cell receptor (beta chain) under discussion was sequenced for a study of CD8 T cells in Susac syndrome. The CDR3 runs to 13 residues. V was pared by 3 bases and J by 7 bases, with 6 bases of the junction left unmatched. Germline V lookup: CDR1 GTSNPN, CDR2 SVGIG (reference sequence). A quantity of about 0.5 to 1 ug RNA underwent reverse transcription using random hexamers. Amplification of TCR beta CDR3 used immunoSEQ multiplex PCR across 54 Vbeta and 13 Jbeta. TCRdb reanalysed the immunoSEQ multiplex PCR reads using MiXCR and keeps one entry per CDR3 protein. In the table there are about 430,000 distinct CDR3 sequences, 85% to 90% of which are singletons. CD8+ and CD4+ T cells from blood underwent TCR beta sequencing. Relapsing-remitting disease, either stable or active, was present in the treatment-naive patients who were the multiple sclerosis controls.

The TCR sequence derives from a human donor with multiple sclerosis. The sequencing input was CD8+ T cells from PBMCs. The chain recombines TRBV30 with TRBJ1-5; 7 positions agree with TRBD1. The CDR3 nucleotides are TGTGCCTGGAGCGTACAGGGGATACAGCCCCAGCATTTT. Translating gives CAWSVQGIQPQHF.